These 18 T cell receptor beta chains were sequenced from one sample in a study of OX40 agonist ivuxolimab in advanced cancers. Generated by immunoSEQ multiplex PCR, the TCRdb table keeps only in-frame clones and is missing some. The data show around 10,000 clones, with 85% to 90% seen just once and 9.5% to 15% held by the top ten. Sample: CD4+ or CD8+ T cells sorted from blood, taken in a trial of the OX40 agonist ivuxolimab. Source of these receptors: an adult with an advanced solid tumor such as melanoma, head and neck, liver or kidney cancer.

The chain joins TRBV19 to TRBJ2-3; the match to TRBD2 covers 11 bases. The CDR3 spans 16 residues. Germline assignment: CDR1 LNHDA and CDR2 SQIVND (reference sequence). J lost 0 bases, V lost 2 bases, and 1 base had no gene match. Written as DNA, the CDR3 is TGTGCCAGTAGTATACTAGCGGGGGGTAGCACAGATACGCAGTATTTT. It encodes CASSILAGGSTDTQYF. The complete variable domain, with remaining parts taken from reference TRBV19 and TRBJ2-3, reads DGGITQSPKYLFRKEGQNVTLSCEQNLNHDAMYWYRQDPGQGLRLIYYSQIVNDFQKGDIAEGYSVSREKKESFPLTVTSAQKNPTAFYLCASSILAGGSTDTQYFGPGTRLTVL.

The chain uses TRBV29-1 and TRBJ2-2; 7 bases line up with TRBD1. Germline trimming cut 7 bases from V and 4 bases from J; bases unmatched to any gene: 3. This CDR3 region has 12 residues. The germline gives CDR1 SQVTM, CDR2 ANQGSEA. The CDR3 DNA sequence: TGCAGCGCAGGGGGAAGCACCGGGGAGCTGTTTTTT. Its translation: CSAGGSTGELFF.

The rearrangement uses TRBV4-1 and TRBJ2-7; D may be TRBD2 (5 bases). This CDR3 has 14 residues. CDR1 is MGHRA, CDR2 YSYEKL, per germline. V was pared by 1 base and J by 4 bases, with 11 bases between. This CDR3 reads CASSQGIGEYEQYF. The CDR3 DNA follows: TGCGCCAGCAGCCAAGGGATCGGGGAATACGAGCAGTACTTC.

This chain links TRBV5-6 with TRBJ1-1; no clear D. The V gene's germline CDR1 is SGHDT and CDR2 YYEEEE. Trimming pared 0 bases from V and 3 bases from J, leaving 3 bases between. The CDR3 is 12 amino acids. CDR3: CASSLGYTEAFF. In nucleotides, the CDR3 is TGTGCCAGCAGCTTGGGGTACACTGAAGCTTTCTTT.

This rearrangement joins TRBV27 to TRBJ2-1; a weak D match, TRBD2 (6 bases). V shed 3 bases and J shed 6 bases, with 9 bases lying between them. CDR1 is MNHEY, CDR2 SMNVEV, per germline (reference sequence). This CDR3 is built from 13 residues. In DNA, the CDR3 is TGTGCCAGCAGTTTGATAGCGGTCAATGAGCAGTTCTTC. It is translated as CASSLIAVNEQFF.

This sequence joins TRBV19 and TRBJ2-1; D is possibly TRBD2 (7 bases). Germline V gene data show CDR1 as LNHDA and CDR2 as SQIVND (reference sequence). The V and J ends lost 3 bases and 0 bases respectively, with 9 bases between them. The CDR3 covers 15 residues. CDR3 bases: TGTGCCAGTAGTATGGGGGGGCGCTCCTACAATGAGCAGTTCTTC. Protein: CASSMGGRSYNEQFF.

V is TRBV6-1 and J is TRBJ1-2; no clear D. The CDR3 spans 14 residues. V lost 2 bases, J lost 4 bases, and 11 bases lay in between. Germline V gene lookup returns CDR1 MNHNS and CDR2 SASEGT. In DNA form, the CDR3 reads TGTGCCAGCAGTGAAACGAACACCGGCTATGGCTACACCTTC. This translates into CASSETNTGYGYTF.

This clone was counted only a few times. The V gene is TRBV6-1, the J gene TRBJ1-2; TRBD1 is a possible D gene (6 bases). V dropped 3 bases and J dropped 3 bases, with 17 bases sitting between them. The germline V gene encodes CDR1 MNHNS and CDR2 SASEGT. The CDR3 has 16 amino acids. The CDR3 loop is CASSEFLVGADYGYTF. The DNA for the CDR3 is TGTGCCAGCAGTGAGTTTCTCGTGGGGGCAGACTATGGCTACACCTTC.

CDR3 residues: CASSHLNTGELFF. DNA for the CDR3: TGCGCCAGCAGCCATCTTAACACCGGGGAGCTGTTTTTT. V is TRBV4-1 and J is TRBJ2-2; no clear D gene. Trimming took off 3 bases at V and 2 bases at J, with 4 bases between the two ends. Germline V gives CDR1 MGHRA, CDR2 YSYEKL. The CDR3 sequence is 13 residues long.

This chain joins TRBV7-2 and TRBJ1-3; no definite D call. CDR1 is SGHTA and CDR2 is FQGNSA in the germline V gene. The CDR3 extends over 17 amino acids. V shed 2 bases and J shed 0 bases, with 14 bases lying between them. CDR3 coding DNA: TGTGCCAGCAGCTTATCGAGGTTGGAGGTCTCTGGAAACACCATATATTTT. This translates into CASSLSRLEVSGNTIYF.

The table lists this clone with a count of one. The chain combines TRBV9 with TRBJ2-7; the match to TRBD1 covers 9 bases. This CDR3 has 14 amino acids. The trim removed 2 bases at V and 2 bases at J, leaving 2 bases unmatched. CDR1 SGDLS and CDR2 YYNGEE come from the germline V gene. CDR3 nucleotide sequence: TGTGCCAGCAGCGTCGGGACAGGGACCTACGAGCAGTACTTC. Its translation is CASSVGTGTYEQYF.

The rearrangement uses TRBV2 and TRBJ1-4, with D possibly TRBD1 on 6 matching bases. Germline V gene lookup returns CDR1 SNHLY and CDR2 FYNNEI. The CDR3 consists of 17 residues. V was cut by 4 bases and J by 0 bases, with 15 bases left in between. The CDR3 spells CASSGPGGQATNEKLFF. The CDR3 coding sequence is TGTGCCAGCAGTGGACCGGGGGGGCAGGCAACTAATGAAAAACTGTTTTTT.

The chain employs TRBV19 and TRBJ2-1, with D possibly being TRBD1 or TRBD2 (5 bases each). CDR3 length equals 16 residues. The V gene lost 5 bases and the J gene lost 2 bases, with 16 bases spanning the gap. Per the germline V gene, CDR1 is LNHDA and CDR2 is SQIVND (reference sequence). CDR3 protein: CASSSAPGPTYNEQFF. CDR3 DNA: TGTGCCAGTAGTTCAGCGCCGGGACCGACCTACAATGAGCAGTTCTTC.

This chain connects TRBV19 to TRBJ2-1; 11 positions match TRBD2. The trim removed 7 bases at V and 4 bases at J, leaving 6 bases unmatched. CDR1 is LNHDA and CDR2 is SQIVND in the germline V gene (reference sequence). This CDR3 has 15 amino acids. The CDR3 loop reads CASTPTSGGYNEQFF. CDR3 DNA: TGTGCCAGTACCCCAACTAGCGGGGGTTACAATGAGCAGTTCTTC.

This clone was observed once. The CDR3 nucleotides are TGTGCCAGCAGTCCGGGACCCGTGGGGCCCGGGGAGCTGTTTTTT. It yields the protein CASSPGPVGPGELFF. This sequence joins TRBV7-3 and TRBJ2-2, with D tentatively TRBD1 or TRBD2 (5 bases each). Deletions cut 6 bases from V and 6 bases from J, with 17 bases between. This CDR3 has 15 residues. CDR1 and CDR2 (germline): SGHTA, FQGTGA.

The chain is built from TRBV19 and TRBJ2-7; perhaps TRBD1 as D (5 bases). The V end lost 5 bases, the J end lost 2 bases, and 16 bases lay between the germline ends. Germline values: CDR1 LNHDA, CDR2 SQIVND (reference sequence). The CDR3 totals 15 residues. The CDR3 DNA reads TGTGCCAGTAGTGGGGCAGTGGCGGTTACCTACGAGCAGTACTTC. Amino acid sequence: CASSGAVAVTYEQYF. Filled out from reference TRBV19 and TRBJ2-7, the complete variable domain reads DGGITQSPKYLFRKEGQNVTLSCEQNLNHDAMYWYRQDPGQGLRLIYYSQIVNDFQKGDIAEGYSVSREKKESFPLTVTSAQKNPTAFYLCASSGAVAVTYEQYFGPGTRLTVT.

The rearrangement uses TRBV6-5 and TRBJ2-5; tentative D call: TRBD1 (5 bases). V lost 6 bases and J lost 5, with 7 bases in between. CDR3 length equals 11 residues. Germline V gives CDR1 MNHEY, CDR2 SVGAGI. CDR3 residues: CASSWGETQYF. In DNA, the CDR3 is TGTGCCAGCAGCTGGGGCGAGACCCAGTACTTC.

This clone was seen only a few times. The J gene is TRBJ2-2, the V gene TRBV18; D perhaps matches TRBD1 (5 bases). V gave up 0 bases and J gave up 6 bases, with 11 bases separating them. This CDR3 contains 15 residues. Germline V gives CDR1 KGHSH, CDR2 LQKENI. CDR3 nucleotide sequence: TGTGCCAGCTCACCACCGGACACCCCATCCGGGGAGCTGTTTTTT. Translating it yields CASSPPDTPSGELFF.